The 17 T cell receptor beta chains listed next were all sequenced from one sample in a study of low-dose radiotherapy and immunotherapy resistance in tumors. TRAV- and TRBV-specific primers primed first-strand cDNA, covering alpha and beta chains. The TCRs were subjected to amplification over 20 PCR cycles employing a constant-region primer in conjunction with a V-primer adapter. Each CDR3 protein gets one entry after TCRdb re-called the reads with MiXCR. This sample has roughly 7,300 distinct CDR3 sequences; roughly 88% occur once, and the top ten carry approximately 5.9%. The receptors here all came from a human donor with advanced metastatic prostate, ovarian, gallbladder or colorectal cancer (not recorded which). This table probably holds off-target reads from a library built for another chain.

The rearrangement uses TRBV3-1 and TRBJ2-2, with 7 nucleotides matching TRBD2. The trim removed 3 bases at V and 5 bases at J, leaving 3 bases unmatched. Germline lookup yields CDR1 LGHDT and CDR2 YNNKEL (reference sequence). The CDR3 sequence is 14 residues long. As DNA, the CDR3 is TGTGCCAGCAGCCACGGGGAGGGTACCGGGGAGCTGTTTTTT. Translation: CASSHGEGTGELFF.

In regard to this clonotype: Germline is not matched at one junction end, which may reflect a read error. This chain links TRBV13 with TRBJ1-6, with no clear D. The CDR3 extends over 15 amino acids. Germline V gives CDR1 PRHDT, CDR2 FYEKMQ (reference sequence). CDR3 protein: CAMREGPGNAGKSTF. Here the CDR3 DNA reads TGTGCAATGAGAGAGGGCCCGGGGAATGCAGGCAAATCAACCTTT.

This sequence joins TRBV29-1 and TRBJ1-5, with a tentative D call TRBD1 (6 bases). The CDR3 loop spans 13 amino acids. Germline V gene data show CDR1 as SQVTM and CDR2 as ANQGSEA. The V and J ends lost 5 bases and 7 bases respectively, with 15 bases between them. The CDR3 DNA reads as TGCAGCGTTCAAGGGGGGGCGGGCCAGCCCCAGCATTTT. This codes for CSVQGGAGQPQHF.

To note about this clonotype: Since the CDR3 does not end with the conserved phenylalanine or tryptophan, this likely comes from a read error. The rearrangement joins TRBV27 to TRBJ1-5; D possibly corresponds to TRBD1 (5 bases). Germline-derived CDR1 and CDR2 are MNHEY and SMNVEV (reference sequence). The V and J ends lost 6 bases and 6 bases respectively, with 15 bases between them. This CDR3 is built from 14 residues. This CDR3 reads CASRVRGEGQPQHY. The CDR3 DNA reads TGTGCCAGCAGGGTACGGGGCGAGGGTCAGCCCCAGCATTAT.

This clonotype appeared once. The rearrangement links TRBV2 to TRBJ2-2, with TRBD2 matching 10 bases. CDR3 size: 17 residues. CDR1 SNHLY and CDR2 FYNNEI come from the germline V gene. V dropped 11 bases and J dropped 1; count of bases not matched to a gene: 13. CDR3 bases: TGTGCCTACGGGTTGTATTCTAGCGGGGGGAACACCGGGGAGCTGTTTTTT. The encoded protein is CAYGLYSSGGNTGELFF.

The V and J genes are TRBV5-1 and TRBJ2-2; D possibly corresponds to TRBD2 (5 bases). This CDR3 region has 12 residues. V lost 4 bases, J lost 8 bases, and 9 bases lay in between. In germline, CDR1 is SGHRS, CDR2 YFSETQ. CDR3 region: CASSPEGGELFF. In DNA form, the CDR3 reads TGCGCCAGCAGCCCTGAGGGTGGGGAGCTGTTTTTT.

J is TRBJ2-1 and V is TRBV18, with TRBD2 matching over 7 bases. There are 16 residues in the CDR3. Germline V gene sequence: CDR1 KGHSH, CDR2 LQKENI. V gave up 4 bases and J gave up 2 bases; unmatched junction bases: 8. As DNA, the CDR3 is TGTGCCAGCTCACTGGGAGGGGCAGCTCCCTACAATGAGCAGTTCTTC. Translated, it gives CASSLGGAAPYNEQFF.

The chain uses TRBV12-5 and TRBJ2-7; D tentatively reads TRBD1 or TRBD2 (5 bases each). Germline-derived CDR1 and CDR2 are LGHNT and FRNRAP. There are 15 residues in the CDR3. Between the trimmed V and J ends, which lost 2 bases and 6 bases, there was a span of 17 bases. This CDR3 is CASGLPRGPRGEQYF. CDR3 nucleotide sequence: TGTGCTAGTGGTTTGCCACGGGGCCCCCGGGGCGAGCAGTACTTC.

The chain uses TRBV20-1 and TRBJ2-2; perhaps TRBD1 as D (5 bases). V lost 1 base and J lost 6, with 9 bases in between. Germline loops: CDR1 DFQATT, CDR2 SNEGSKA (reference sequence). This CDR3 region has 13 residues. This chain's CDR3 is CSARVEGAGELFF. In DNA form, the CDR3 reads TGCAGTGCTAGAGTGGAAGGGGCCGGGGAGCTGTTTTTT.

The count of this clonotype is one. CDR3 coding DNA: TGCAGTGCTTCAAGGGGGGCCACATATTTAGGAAACACCATATATTTT. Its translation is CSASRGATYLGNTIYF. The genes are TRBV20-1 and TRBJ1-3; D is possibly TRBD1 (6 bases). CDR3 length: 16 amino acids. V lost 5 bases and J 4 bases, leaving 21 bases between the germline ends. From germline, CDR1 is DFQATT and CDR2 SNEGSKA (reference sequence).

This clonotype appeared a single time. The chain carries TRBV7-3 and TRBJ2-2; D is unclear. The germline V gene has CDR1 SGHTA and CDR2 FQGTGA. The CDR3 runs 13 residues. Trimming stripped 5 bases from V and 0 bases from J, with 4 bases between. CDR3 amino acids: CASSTSNTGELFF. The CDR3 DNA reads TGTGCCAGCAGCACCTCGAACACCGGGGAGCTGTTTTTT. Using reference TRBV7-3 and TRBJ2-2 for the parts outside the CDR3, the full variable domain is GAGVSQTPSNKVTEKGKYVELRCDPISGHTALYWYRQSLGQGPEFLIYFQGTGAADDSGLPNDRFFAVRPEGSVSTLKIQRTERGDSAVYLCASSTSNTGELFFGEGSRLTVL.

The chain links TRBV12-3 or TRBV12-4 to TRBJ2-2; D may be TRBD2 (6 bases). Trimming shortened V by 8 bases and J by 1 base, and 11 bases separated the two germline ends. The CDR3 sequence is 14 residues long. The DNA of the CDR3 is TGTGCCAGCGGACTATTAGAGAACACCGGGGAGCTGTTTTTT. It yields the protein CASGLLENTGELFF.

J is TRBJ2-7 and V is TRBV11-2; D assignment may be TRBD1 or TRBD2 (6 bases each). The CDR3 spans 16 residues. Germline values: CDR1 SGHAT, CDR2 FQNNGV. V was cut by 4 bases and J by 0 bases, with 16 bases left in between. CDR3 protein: CASSSWGASSSYEQYF. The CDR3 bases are TGTGCCAGCAGCTCCTGGGGGGCGTCGAGCTCCTACGAGCAGTACTTC.

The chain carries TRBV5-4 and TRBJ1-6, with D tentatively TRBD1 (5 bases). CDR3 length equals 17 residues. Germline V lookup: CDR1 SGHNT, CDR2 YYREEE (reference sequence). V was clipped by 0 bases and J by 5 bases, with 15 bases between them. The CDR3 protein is CASSLVGMGRDNSPLHF. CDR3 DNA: TGTGCCAGCAGCTTGGTCGGAATGGGGCGGGATAATTCACCCCTCCACTTT.

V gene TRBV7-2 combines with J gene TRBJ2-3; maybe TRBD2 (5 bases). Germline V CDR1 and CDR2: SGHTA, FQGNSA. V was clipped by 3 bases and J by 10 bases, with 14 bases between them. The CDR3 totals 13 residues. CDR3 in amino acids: CASSFDGRDPQYF. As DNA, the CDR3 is TGTGCCAGCAGCTTCGATGGCCGGGATCCGCAGTATTTT.

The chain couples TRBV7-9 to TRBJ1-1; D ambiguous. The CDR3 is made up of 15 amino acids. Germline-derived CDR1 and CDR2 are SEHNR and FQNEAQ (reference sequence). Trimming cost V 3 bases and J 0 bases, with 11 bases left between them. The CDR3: CASSFSAQMNTEAFF. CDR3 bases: TGTGCCAGCAGCTTTTCGGCTCAGATGAACACTGAAGCTTTCTTT.

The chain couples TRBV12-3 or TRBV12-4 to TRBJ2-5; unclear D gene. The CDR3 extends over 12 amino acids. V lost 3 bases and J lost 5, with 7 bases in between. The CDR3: CASSFSRETQYF. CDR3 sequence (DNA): TGTGCCAGCAGTTTCTCTCGGGAGACCCAGTACTTC.